The 27 T cell receptor beta chains given below trace back to one sample, sequenced in a study of T cells in Graves' hyperthyroidism and ophthalmopathy. RNA transcripts were the template for amplifying TCR beta CDR3 regions. HTBI primers drove first-round RT-PCR of the TCR CDR3. TCRdb independently ran MiXCR on the multiplex PCR reads; one entry per CDR3 protein. The repertoire consists of nearly 750,000 distinct CDR3 sequences, with approximately 36% occurring once and the leading ten covering roughly 30%. The sample consisted of blood. The receptors stem from a woman aged 35 to 49 with Graves' hyperthyroidism.

The chain combines TRBV10-2 with TRBJ2-5, with D tentatively TRBD1 (6 bases). Germline V gives CDR1 WSHSY, CDR2 SAAADI. V was cut by 10 bases and J by 5 bases, with 20 bases left in between. The CDR3 runs 14 residues. CDR3 sequence: CATNEGDGMETQYF. DNA for the CDR3: TGCGCCACAAACGAGGGGGATGGGATGGAGACCCAGTACTTC.

The V gene is TRBV4-1, the J gene TRBJ1-1; D might be TRBD1 (5 bases). Trimming removed 1 base at V and 1 base at J, with 10 bases between. Germline-derived CDR1 and CDR2 are MGHRA and YSYEKL. There are 15 residues in the CDR3. The DNA for the CDR3 is TGCGCCAGCAGCCAAGGGGTGACAGCGAACACTGAAGCTTTCTTT. The encoded protein is CASSQGVTANTEAFF.

CDR3 sequence reads: CASSTDRDQPQHF. CDR3 nucleotides: TGTGCCAGCAGTACGGACAGGGATCAGCCCCAGCATTTT. The chain is built from TRBV7-2 and TRBJ1-5; TRBD1 agrees at 8 bases. With V trimmed by 6 bases and J by 5 bases, 3 bases remained unmatched. Germline V lookup: CDR1 SGHTA, CDR2 FQGNSA. The CDR3 is 13 residues long.

Details on this clonotype: This may stem from a read error, because a much larger clone lies one nucleotide away. CDR3 loop: CASSSEDRGNTEAFF. In nucleotides, the CDR3 is TGTGCCAGCAGCAGCGAGGACAGGGGGAACACTGAAGCTTTCTTT. This chain uses TRBV7-9 with TRBJ1-1; TRBD1 matches at 9 bases. Trimming cost V 5 bases and J 1 base; bases outside gene matches: 5. CDR1 SEHNR and CDR2 FQNEAQ come from the germline V gene (reference sequence). The CDR3 is 15 residues long.

In the case of this clonotype: With a much larger clone just one base away, this may be a read error. This chain connects TRBV7-2 to TRBJ2-2; no clear D. From germline, CDR1 is SGHTA and CDR2 FQGNSA. V lost 5 bases and J 1 base, leaving 8 bases between the germline ends. This CDR3 is built from 14 residues. CDR3 sequence reads: CASSPAGNTGELFF. CDR3 sequence (DNA): TGTGCCAGCAGCCCGGCCGGGAACACCGGGGAGCTGTTTTTT.

This clonotype was found many times. The chain employs TRBV7-9 and TRBJ1-2, with a weak D call TRBD1 (5 bases). Germline CDR1 and CDR2: SEHNR and FQNEAQ (reference sequence). With 5 bases removed from V and 6 bases from J, the gap between germline ends came to 16 bases. The CDR3 consists of 14 residues. CDR3 sequence: CASSPWAGFHGYTF. CDR3 nucleotides: TGTGCCAGCAGCCCTTGGGCAGGGTTTCATGGCTACACCTTC. Full variable domain (rest looked up from reference TRBV7-9 and TRBJ1-2): DTGVSQNPRHKITKRGQNVTFRCDPISEHNRLYWYRQTLGQGPEFLTYFQNEAQLEKSRLLSDRFSAERPKGSFSTLEIQRTEQGDSAMYLCASSPWAGFHGYTFGSGTRLTVV.

With respect to this clonotype: A read error may be the cause here, since a much bigger clone is one base away. The CDR3 carries no conserved terminal phenylalanine or tryptophan, so it likely arises from a read error. The V and J genes are TRBV7-2 and TRBJ1-1; no definite D call. This CDR3 has 15 residues. From germline, CDR1 is SGHTA and CDR2 FQGNSA. V dropped 3 bases and J dropped 6 bases, with 17 bases sitting between them. Here the CDR3 reads CASSLVADGWSEAFL. DNA for the CDR3: TGTGCCAGCAGCTTGGTAGCCGACGGGTGGTCTGAAGCTTTCCTT.

In its sample, this clonotype was seen once. The V and J genes are TRBV6-5 and TRBJ2-7; D is possibly TRBD1 (6 bases). The germline V gene has CDR1 MNHEY and CDR2 SVGAGI. This CDR3 contains 16 residues. The V gene lost 5 bases and the J gene lost 2 bases, with 19 bases spanning the gap. CDR3 loop: CASSHGIDRRPYEQYF. The DNA of the CDR3 is TGTGCCAGCAGTCACGGGATAGACAGGAGACCCTACGAGCAGTACTTC.

This clonotype was detected once. The chain carries TRBV20-1 and TRBJ1-4; D not resolved. The CDR3 is 14 amino acids. CDR1 is DFQATT and CDR2 is SNEGSKA in the germline V gene (reference sequence). The V end was cut by 2 bases, the J end by 8 bases, with 15 bases between. CDR3 nucleotides: TGCAGTGCTAGACATTCTGGGAGTAACGAAAAACTGTTTTTT. Translation: CSARHSGSNEKLFF.

There are many counts of this clonotype. The chain employs TRBV25-1 and TRBJ1-5, with D perhaps matching TRBD1 (5 bases). This CDR3 is 14 amino acids long. Trimming pared 3 bases from V and 3 bases from J, leaving 9 bases between. CDR1 MGHDK and CDR2 SYGVNS come from the germline V gene. The chain's CDR3 is CASSDRDFNQPQHF. CDR3 bases: TGTGCCAGCAGTGACAGGGACTTCAATCAGCCCCAGCATTTT.

This clonotype was seen ten or more times. The chain combines TRBV7-8 with TRBJ2-7; 11 bases are a match to TRBD2. The CDR3 has 16 residues. V lost 2 bases to trimming and J lost 3 bases; unmatched junction nucleotides: 6. Germline CDR1 SGHVS, CDR2 FQNEAQ. CDR3 amino acids: CASSLLGTSGRYEQYF. As DNA, the CDR3 is TGTGCCAGCAGCTTACTAGGGACTAGCGGCCGCTACGAGCAGTACTTC.

The chain combines TRBV7-8 with TRBJ1-4; 7 positions match TRBD1. The V segment lost 5 bases and the J segment 8 bases; nucleotides outside the gene matches: 8. The CDR3 spans 14 residues. Germline V gives CDR1 SGHVS, CDR2 FQNEAQ. CDR3 loop: CASSRTTGREKLFF. The CDR3 DNA reads as TGTGCCAGCAGCCGAACGACAGGGAGGGAAAAACTGTTTTTT.

The rearrangement links TRBV12-3 or TRBV12-4 to TRBJ1-1; D uncertain. Trimming left V 6 bases short and J 0 bases short, with 14 bases between. The CDR3 runs to 15 residues. The CDR3 loop is CASSPGLYMNTEAFF. The DNA of the CDR3 is TGTGCCAGCAGCCCCGGGTTATACATGAACACTGAAGCTTTCTTT.

As regards this clonotype: This may be a read error, as it is one base from a much larger clone. This rearrangement joins TRBV7-9 to TRBJ1-1, with D possibly TRBD1 on 6 matching bases. The CDR3 sequence is 14 residues long. CDR1 SEHNR and CDR2 FQNEAQ come from the germline V gene (reference sequence). The CDR3 reads CASSPRQENTEASF. DNA for the CDR3: TGTGCCAGCAGCCCCCGACAGGAGAACACTGAAGCTTCCTTT.

The table lists this clonotype with a few counts. The chain combines TRBV29-1 with TRBJ1-1; D unclear. This CDR3 has 13 residues. V lost 5 bases, J lost 5 bases, and 15 bases lay in between. The germline V gene encodes CDR1 SQVTM and CDR2 ANQGSEA. CDR3 sequence reads: CSVTSTGLTEAFF. CDR3 coding DNA: TGCAGCGTTACCTCTACTGGGTTGACTGAAGCTTTCTTT.

The sample holds many counts of this clonotype. The rearrangement joins TRBV6-5 to TRBJ1-4, with TRBD1 identical over 7 bases. The J segment lost 7 bases and the V segment lost 6 bases, leaving 2 bases of the junction unmatched. Looked up from germline, CDR1 is MNHEY and CDR2 is SVGAGI. The CDR3 is 12 amino acids. CDR3 sequence (DNA): TGTGCCAGCAGCGGGACAGTTGAAAAACTGTTTTTT. Protein: CASSGTVEKLFF.

This clonotype was recorded at least ten times. The chain links TRBV10-3 to TRBJ1-2, with D tentatively TRBD1 (6 bases). The germline CDR1 and CDR2 sequences are ENHRY and SYGVKD. This CDR3 has 16 residues. Trimming cost V 3 bases and J 1 base, with 15 bases left between them. In nucleotides, the CDR3 is TGTGCCATCAGTGACGACAGGACAACCTTTAACTATGGCTACACCTTC. This translates into CAISDDRTTFNYGYTF.

A word on this clonotype: The conserved phenylalanine or tryptophan is not found at the CDR3 terminus, so this likely reflects a read error. This CDR3 is CASSSRGYGYTL. The CDR3 bases are TGTGCCAGCAGTTCCAGAGGATATGGCTACACCCTC. The chain carries TRBV25-1 and TRBJ1-2, with D hard to call. V gave up 5 bases and J gave up 5 bases, with 9 bases separating them. The germline gives CDR1 MGHDK, CDR2 SYGVNS. The length of the CDR3 is 12 residues.

This clonotype has ten or more counts. The chain links TRBV7-3 to TRBJ2-5; 8 bases align to TRBD1. The CDR3 sequence is 14 residues long. Losses at the gene ends were 5 bases for V and 5 bases for J; bases not matched to a gene: 7. Germline V gene sequence: CDR1 SGHTA, CDR2 FQGTGA. CDR3 sequence: CASSLQGEAETQYF. CDR3 coding DNA: TGTGCCAGCAGCCTACAGGGGGAAGCGGAGACCCAGTACTTC.

This clonotype has more than one count but fewer than ten. The chain is built from TRBV20-1 and TRBJ2-7; 14 bases map to TRBD2. J gave up 1 base and V 4 bases, and 9 bases lay outside the gene matches. Germline CDR1 reads DFQATT; CDR2 reads SNEGSKA (reference sequence). The CDR3 totals 17 residues. CDR3 sequence reads: CSANGLAGGVLSYEQYF. Written as DNA, the CDR3 is TGCAGTGCTAACGGACTAGCGGGAGGAGTTTTATCCTACGAGCAGTACTTC.

CDR3 loop: CASSLGGTGTLEAFF. DNA for the CDR3: TGTGCCAGCAGCTTGGGGGGGACCGGGACATTGGAAGCTTTCTTT. The chain combines TRBV5-6 with TRBJ1-1; D may be TRBD1 (6 bases). V dropped 0 bases and J dropped 8 bases, with 17 bases sitting between them. The germline V gene encodes CDR1 SGHDT and CDR2 YYEEEE. The CDR3 contains 15 residues.

The rearrangement links TRBV19 to TRBJ1-6; D may be TRBD1 (5 bases). Per germline, CDR1 LNHDA and CDR2 SQIVND (reference sequence). The CDR3 has 13 amino acids. V dropped 10 bases and J dropped 10 bases, with 17 bases sitting between them. This CDR3 reads CAIPGQSDSPLHF. The CDR3 coding sequence is TGTGCCATTCCGGGGCAGAGTGACTCACCCCTCCACTTT.

In this sample, this clonotype turned up many times. This chain connects TRBV10-3 to TRBJ1-2; no definite D call. The CDR3 consists of 12 residues. The V end was cut by 0 bases, the J end by 5 bases, with 4 bases between. CDR1 and CDR2 from the germline V gene are ENHRY and SYGVKD. Here the CDR3 DNA reads TGTGCCATCAGTGAGTCCGGATATGGCTACACCTTC. Its protein product is CAISESGYGYTF.

This sequence joins TRBV19 and TRBJ1-2, with a tentative D call TRBD1 (5 bases). The CDR3 is 14 residues long. The V end was cut by 4 bases, the J end by 8 bases, with 17 bases between. The germline V gene has CDR1 LNHDA and CDR2 SQIVND (reference sequence). The CDR3 DNA follows: TGTGCCAGTAGTAACCGGGACGCCCGAGGGGGCTACACCTTC. This translates into CASSNRDARGGYTF. Variable domain in full (rest from reference TRBV19 and TRBJ1-2): DGGITQSPKYLFRKEGQNVTLSCEQNLNHDAMYWYRQDPGQGLRLIYYSQIVNDFQKGDIAEGYSVSREKKESFPLTVTSAQKNPTAFYLCASSNRDARGGYTFGSGTRLTVV.

Details on this clonotype: This is likely a read error, given that the CDR3 carries no conserved phenylalanine or tryptophan at its end. The chain has TRBV7-2 and TRBJ2-2; TRBD1 matches at 7 bases. The CDR3 extends over 15 amino acids. The V gene end was trimmed by 4 bases and the J gene end by 3 bases; junction bases not matched to a gene: 5. The germline V gene has CDR1 SGHTA and CDR2 FQGNSA. In DNA, the CDR3 is TGTGCCAGCAGCTCAAGGGACAGCTACACCGGGGAGCTGTTTCTT. It is translated as CASSSRDSYTGELFL.

This clonotype appeared many times. This chain joins TRBV29-1 and TRBJ1-5; 8 positions agree with TRBD1. The CDR3 has 12 residues. The germline V gene encodes CDR1 SQVTM and CDR2 ANQGSEA. V gave up 4 bases and J gave up 4 bases; unmatched junction bases: 0. The CDR3 sequence: CSVGQGNQPQHF. The CDR3 DNA sequence: TGCAGCGTTGGACAGGGGAATCAGCCCCAGCATTTT.

The V and J genes are TRBV5-6 and TRBJ1-2; a weak D match, TRBD1 (6 bases). Germline CDR1 SGHDT, CDR2 YYEEEE. V lost 5 bases, J lost 5 bases, and 16 bases lay in between. CDR3 length: 14 residues. The CDR3 loop is CASSKAGDEYGYTF. DNA of the CDR3: TGTGCCAGCAGTAAGGCAGGGGATGAGTATGGCTACACCTTC.